This TCR beta chain was sequenced during a study of T cell repertoires in cytomegalovirus infection. Germline V lookup: CDR1 SGHTA, CDR2 FQGNSA. This CDR3 spans 16 amino acids. The V gene end was trimmed by 0 bases and the J gene end by 7 bases; junction bases not matched to a gene: 12. TCRdb processed the reads anew with MiXCR; each CDR3 protein has one entry. The sample holds 300,000 to 400,000 distinct CDR3 sequences; more than 8% are singletons and the top ten take approximately 4.7%. This clonotype has a count of ten or more. Sample: PBMCs. The receptor's source is a human donor in good health (CMV status not recorded). Some clones in this sample may be carry-over from other donors' samples. The chain has TRBV7-2 and TRBJ2-7; the match to TRBD2 covers 7 bases. In DNA form, the CDR3 reads TGTGCCAGCAGCTTAGCGCCGGGACTAAGGGCTGGGGAGCAGTACTTC. Amino acids: CASSLAPGLRAGEQYF. Drawing the rest from reference TRBV7-2 and TRBJ2-7, the complete variable domain is GAGVSQSPSNKVTEKGKDVELRCDPISGHTALYWYRQSLGQGLEFLIYFQGNSAPDKSGLPSDRFSAERTGGSVSTLTIQRTQQEDSAVYLCASSLAPGLRAGEQYFGPGTRLTVT.